This T cell receptor beta chain was sequenced for a study of patients and donors after allogeneic stem cell transplantation. A few counts support this clonotype. One entry per CDR3 protein, called by TCRdb with MiXCR from the RT-PCR reads. Counted here are more than 75,000 distinct CDR3 sequences, roughly 4.9% occurring once; the ten biggest clones make up around 3%. The CDR3 is 15 amino acids. Germline CDR1 reads SGHVS; CDR2 reads FQNEAQ. The ends lost 4 bases at V and 2 bases at J; junction bases unmatched: 6. The source of this sequence is a human donor who was either an allogeneic HSCT recipient or a stem cell or donor lymphocyte infusion donor (not recorded which). It is not recorded whose cells these are; they may come from a transplant donor. Material for sequencing was blood, either unsorted or a sorted T cell fraction (not recorded which). J is TRBJ2-5 and V is TRBV7-8; 8 nucleotides line up with TRBD1. The CDR3 protein is CASSSRTGRQETQYF. The CDR3 DNA sequence: TGTGCCAGCAGCTCCAGGACAGGGCGGCAAGAGACCCAGTACTTC.